These 30 T cell receptor beta chains were all obtained from the same sample, sequenced in a study of early T cells in non-severe SARS-CoV-2 infection. TCRdb re-derived calls from the 5' RACE reads in MiXCR, one entry per CDR3 protein. The repertoire holds tens of thousands of distinct CDR3 sequences, with 9.5% to 15% as singletons. The sample here was whole blood, taken at baseline. The receptors were gathered from an adult who was a healthcare worker with PCR-confirmed SARS-CoV-2 infection or an uninfected control (not recorded which).

The V and J genes are TRBV5-1 and TRBJ1-4; no clear D gene. Germline V lookup: CDR1 SGHRS, CDR2 YFSETQ. The CDR3 extends over 15 amino acids. Trimming removed 0 bases from V and 3 bases from J, with 9 bases in between. The CDR3 sequence: CASSLEGGSNEKLFF. The DNA for the CDR3 is TGCGCCAGCAGCTTGGAAGGAGGGTCTAATGAAAAACTGTTTTTT.

This clonotype was detected only a few times. V and J are TRBV19 and TRBJ2-1; TRBD2 agrees at 15 bases. Trimming took 3 bases from V and 0 from J; bases not matched to a gene: 12. Germline loops: CDR1 LNHDA, CDR2 SQIVND (reference sequence). This CDR3 is built from 21 residues. CDR3 sequence: CASSIASPGLAGGHSYNEQFF. CDR3 DNA sequence: TGTGCCAGTAGTATCGCTTCTCCGGGACTAGCGGGGGGTCACTCCTACAATGAGCAGTTCTTC. The variable domain in full, with the rest retrieved from reference TRBV19 and TRBJ2-1, is DGGITQSPKYLFRKEGQNVTLSCEQNLNHDAMYWYRQDPGQGLRLIYYSQIVNDFQKGDIAEGYSVSREKKESFPLTVTSAQKNPTAFYLCASSIASPGLAGGHSYNEQFFGPGTRLTVL.

This clonotype appeared many times. CDR3 coding DNA: TGCGCCAGCAGCCCTAAGGGACTAGCGGGGAATGAGCAGTTCTTC. Its translation is CASSPKGLAGNEQFF. The V gene is TRBV5-1, the J gene TRBJ2-1, with 13 bases lining up with TRBD2. V shed 4 bases and J 7 bases; nucleotides not matched to a gene: 5. This CDR3 is built from 15 residues. The V gene's germline CDR1 is SGHRS and CDR2 YFSETQ.

This chain links TRBV5-1 with TRBJ1-4; no clear D gene. The V end was cut by 1 base, the J end by 5 bases, with 15 bases between. The V gene's germline CDR1 is SGHRS and CDR2 YFSETQ. This CDR3 has 16 amino acids. CDR3 coding DNA: TGCGCCAGCAGCTTGCCCGATGGACTTACGAATGAAAAACTGTTTTTT. Translating gives CASSLPDGLTNEKLFF.

This clonotype came up a few times. The chain employs TRBV6-5 and TRBJ1-2; the D is unclear. The CDR3 has 12 residues. The V end was cut by 10 bases, the J end by 8 bases, with 17 bases between. From germline, CDR1 is MNHEY and CDR2 SVGAGI. The CDR3 reads CATGPLGGGYTF. For the CDR3, the DNA is TGTGCCACCGGACCCTTGGGCGGCGGCTACACCTTC.

This clonotype came up many times. J is TRBJ2-1 and V is TRBV2; D is undetermined. The V and J ends lost 7 bases and 6 bases respectively, with 7 bases between them. CDR1 and CDR2 from the germline V gene are SNHLY and FYNNEI. This CDR3 is built from 11 residues. The CDR3 bases are TGTGCCAGCAATGGCTTCAATGAGCAGTTCTTC. Residues: CASNGFNEQFF.

This clonotype was counted between two and nine times. The V and J genes are TRBV27 and TRBJ2-3; D unclear. Germline loops: CDR1 MNHEY, CDR2 SMNVEV (reference sequence). The V end was cut by 3 bases, the J end by 6 bases, with 7 bases between. CDR3 size: 12 residues. CDR3 amino acids: CASSFLADTQYF. CDR3 bases: TGTGCCAGCAGTTTCCTCGCGGATACGCAGTATTTT.

The V call is TRBV18, the J call TRBJ2-6; either TRBD1 or TRBD2 may supply D (5 bases each). Germline CDR1 KGHSH, CDR2 LQKENI. Trimming took 4 bases from V and 3 from J, leaving 16 bases between them. The CDR3 loop spans 17 amino acids. The CDR3 bases are TGTGCCAGCTCACTGTCGGGGCACCTCTTTGGGGCCAACGTCCTGACTTTC. Its protein product is CASSLSGHLFGANVLTF. Full variable domain (outside the CDR3, taken from reference TRBV18 and TRBJ2-6): NAGVMQNPRHLVRRRGQEARLRCSPMKGHSHVYWYRQLPEEGLKFMVYLQKENIIDESGMPKERFSAEFPKEGPSILRIQQVVRGDSAAYFCASSLSGHLFGANVLTFGAGSRLTVL.

This clonotype was seen more than once but under ten times. The rearrangement joins TRBV12-3 or TRBV12-4 to TRBJ2-1; D is undetermined. CDR3 length: 13 residues. V lost 5 bases to trimming and J lost 7 bases, with 12 bases between them. CDR3 bases: TGTGCCAGCAGTCCGCGTCGAGTAAATGAGCAGTTCTTC. Its protein is CASSPRRVNEQFF.

Many counts were recorded for this clonotype. This sequence joins TRBV5-6 and TRBJ1-4; D remains unclear. Trimming cost V 0 bases and J 3 bases, with 6 bases left between them. The CDR3 covers 14 residues. Per germline, CDR1 SGHDT and CDR2 YYEEEE. The CDR3: CASSLDMANEKLFF. For the CDR3, the DNA is TGTGCCAGCAGCTTGGACATGGCTAATGAAAAACTGTTTTTT.

In its sample, this clonotype was seen a few times. This sequence joins TRBV5-1 and TRBJ2-5, with D maybe TRBD2 (6 bases). The germline CDR1 and CDR2 sequences are SGHRS and YFSETQ. The CDR3 consists of 18 residues. Trimming pared 4 bases from V and 2 bases from J, leaving 24 bases between. In DNA form, the CDR3 reads TGCGCCAGCAGCCGGAGGGTACAGGTCAACCCGAAACAAGAGACCCAGTACTTC. Its protein product is CASSRRVQVNPKQETQYF.

In its sample, this clonotype was seen a few times. CDR3 residues: CSGLGLGGYGYTF. The CDR3 DNA follows: TGCAGTGGTTTGGGCCTGGGGGGCTATGGCTACACCTTC. The rearrangement links TRBV20-1 to TRBJ1-2; tentatively, D is TRBD1 (5 bases). V was clipped by 7 bases and J by 4 bases, with 16 bases between them. The germline CDR1 and CDR2 sequences are DFQATT and SNEGSKA (reference sequence). CDR3 length: 13 amino acids.

The chain links TRBV6-5 to TRBJ2-5; 9 nucleotides match TRBD2. This CDR3 is 16 amino acids long. V lost 6 bases, J lost 2 bases, and 10 bases stayed unmatched. Germline V gene sequence: CDR1 MNHEY, CDR2 SVGAGI. The CDR3 sequence: CASSPPPRGGQETQYF. The CDR3 coding sequence is TGTGCCAGCAGCCCTCCCCCGCGGGGGGGTCAAGAGACCCAGTACTTC.

This chain connects TRBV6-5 to TRBJ2-7; 7 nucleotides match TRBD1. V was pared by 3 bases and J by 7 bases, with 12 bases of the junction left unmatched. The CDR3 sequence is 15 residues long. In germline, CDR1 is MNHEY, CDR2 SVGAGI. The CDR3 coding sequence is TGTGCCAGCAGTTATAGTCCGACAGGGACGGGGGAGCAGTACTTC. Protein: CASSYSPTGTGEQYF.

This clonotype was observed a handful of times. The J gene is TRBJ2-2, the V gene TRBV6-5; 9 bases align to TRBD1. The CDR3 has 15 amino acids. Per germline, CDR1 MNHEY and CDR2 SVGAGI. Trimming at V came to 4 bases and at J to 4 bases, leaving 4 bases not matched to a gene. For the CDR3, the DNA is TGTGCCAGCAGTTCCGGGACAGGGCGCACCGGGGAGCTGTTTTTT. This gives the protein CASSSGTGRTGELFF.

The chain combines TRBV11-2 with TRBJ2-5; no clear D gene. With 1 base removed from V and 5 bases from J, the gap between germline ends came to 17 bases. CDR1 and CDR2 from the germline V gene are SGHAT and FQNNGV. The CDR3 spans 16 residues. The CDR3 spells CASSLVPGSPTETQYF. As DNA, the CDR3 is TGTGCCAGCAGCTTAGTCCCCGGTTCCCCTACGGAGACCCAGTACTTC.

The chain uses TRBV20-1 and TRBJ1-3; tentative D call: TRBD1 (5 bases). V lost 6 bases and J 7 bases, leaving 13 bases between the germline ends. Germline-derived CDR1 and CDR2 are DFQATT and SNEGSKA (reference sequence). The CDR3 has 12 residues. The CDR3 spells CSAGRVENTIYF. In DNA form, the CDR3 reads TGCAGTGCGGGCAGGGTAGAGAACACCATATATTTT.

V usage is TRBV7-9 and J usage is TRBJ2-6; no clear D gene. V lost 5 bases and J 2 bases, leaving 13 bases between the germline ends. CDR1 and CDR2 from the germline V gene are SEHNR and FQNEAQ (reference sequence). The CDR3 sequence is 16 residues long. The CDR3: CASSPPWGTGANVLTF. The CDR3 region has the DNA TGTGCCAGCAGCCCCCCGTGGGGTACTGGGGCCAACGTCCTGACTTTC.

The chain recombines TRBV20-1 with TRBJ1-5; 8 bases are a match to TRBD1. The CDR3 has 14 residues. With 5 bases clipped from V and 0 bases from J, the junction kept 3 bases outside the gene matches. Per the germline V gene, CDR1 is DFQATT and CDR2 is SNEGSKA (reference sequence). The CDR3 nucleotides are TGCAGTGCTCCCGACAGGGGTAGCAATCAGCCCCAGCATTTT. Translating gives CSAPDRGSNQPQHF.

This clonotype has a handful of counts. This chain joins TRBV3-1 and TRBJ2-2, with D perhaps matching TRBD1 (6 bases). The CDR3 has 15 amino acids. The V gene's germline CDR1 is LGHDT and CDR2 YNNKEL (reference sequence). V was clipped by 3 bases and J by 3 bases, with 11 bases between them. The CDR3 loop is CASSHGTFYTGELFF. The CDR3, as DNA: TGTGCCAGCAGCCACGGGACATTCTACACCGGGGAGCTGTTTTTT.

This clonotype was seen at least ten times. The chain is built from TRBV5-1 and TRBJ2-1; a possible D gene is TRBD1 (6 bases). Trimming left V 3 bases short and J 6 bases short, with 13 bases between. Germline CDR1 reads SGHRS; CDR2 reads YFSETQ. The CDR3 loop spans 14 amino acids. The CDR3 DNA reads TGCGCCAGCAGCTCAGGGGTAAGCCGCAATGAGCAGTTCTTC. This codes for CASSSGVSRNEQFF. The full variable domain, in which reference TRBV5-1 and TRBJ2-1 provide the parts outside the CDR3, is KAGVTQTPRYLIKTRGQQVTLSCSPISGHRSVSWYQQTPGQGLQFLFEYFSETQRNKGNFPGRFSGRQFSNSRSEMNVSTLELGDSALYLCASSSGVSRNEQFFGPGTRLTVL.

The rearrangement links TRBV7-9 to TRBJ2-3; D perhaps matches TRBD1 (6 bases). Germline lookup yields CDR1 SEHNR and CDR2 FQNEAQ (reference sequence). CDR3 length equals 15 residues. The V gene lost 4 bases and the J gene lost 3 bases, with 14 bases spanning the gap. The CDR3 region has the DNA TGTGCCAGCAGCTCGCTACAGGGTAGGACAGATACGCAGTATTTT. Translation: CASSSLQGRTDTQYF.

This clonotype has just one count. This chain links TRBV12-3 or TRBV12-4 with TRBJ2-7, with 9 positions matching TRBD1. The CDR3 runs to 14 residues. Trimming cost V 6 bases and J 6 bases; bases outside gene matches: 9. As DNA, the CDR3 is TGTGCCAGCAGCGCCGGGACAGGGTACGGCGAGCAGTACTTC. It is translated as CASSAGTGYGEQYF.

This chain joins TRBV12-3 or TRBV12-4 and TRBJ1-2; D is uncertain. CDR3 length equals 13 residues. V was trimmed by 3 bases and J by 7 bases, leaving 12 bases between them. CDR3 amino acids: CASSFRGRPGYTF. The CDR3 region has the DNA TGTGCCAGCAGTTTTCGGGGAAGACCTGGCTACACCTTC.

V and J are TRBV18 and TRBJ1-1, with TRBD1 identical over 8 bases. V gave up 5 bases and J gave up 4 bases; unmatched junction bases: 6. Looked up from germline, CDR1 is KGHSH and CDR2 is LQKENI. CDR3 length: 14 amino acids. The CDR3 nucleotides read TGTGCCAGCTCATCCACAGGGGGACGCACTGAAGCTTTCTTT. This gives the protein CASSSTGGRTEAFF.

This chain connects TRBV18 to TRBJ2-7, with 7 bases fitting TRBD1. The CDR3 contains 13 residues. Germline V lookup: CDR1 KGHSH, CDR2 LQKENI. The ends lost 6 bases at V and 3 bases at J; junction bases unmatched: 5. CDR3 bases: TGTGCCAGCTCTCCAGGGGACAGCTACGAGCAGTACTTC. It is translated as CASSPGDSYEQYF.

This sequence joins TRBV5-6 and TRBJ1-4; D is unresolved. The germline CDR1 and CDR2 sequences are SGHDT and YYEEEE. This CDR3 contains 16 residues. V dropped 0 bases and J dropped 0 bases, with 9 bases sitting between them. CDR3 amino acids: CASSLGQIPTNEKLFF. CDR3 coding DNA: TGTGCCAGCAGCTTGGGGCAGATACCAACTAATGAAAAACTGTTTTTT.

This clonotype has a count of ten or more. The gene calls are TRBV11-2 and TRBJ2-5; D perhaps matches TRBD2 (6 bases). The CDR3 spans 14 residues. V lost 1 base and J lost 2, with 8 bases in between. In germline, CDR1 is SGHAT, CDR2 FQNNGV. As DNA, the CDR3 is TGTGCCAGCAGCTTAGGGACTATTCAAGAGACCCAGTACTTC. Translation: CASSLGTIQETQYF.

The V gene is TRBV9, the J gene TRBJ1-5; D unclear. The CDR3 loop spans 15 amino acids. Trimming took off 1 base at V and 3 bases at J, with 11 bases between the two ends. Germline loops: CDR1 SGDLS, CDR2 YYNGEE. CDR3 amino acids: CASSVNPEPNQPQHF. CDR3 sequence (DNA): TGTGCCAGCAGCGTAAACCCGGAACCCAATCAGCCCCAGCATTTT.

This clonotype was counted at least ten times. The chain joins TRBV7-9 to TRBJ2-3; 8 nucleotides match TRBD2. This CDR3 is built from 14 residues. CDR1 SEHNR and CDR2 FQNEAQ come from the germline V gene (reference sequence). V was pared by 5 bases and J by 3 bases, with 4 bases of the junction left unmatched. CDR3 sequence reads: CASSLSGATDTQYF. In nucleotides, the CDR3 is TGTGCCAGCAGCCTTAGCGGGGCTACAGATACGCAGTATTTT.